One and the same sample provided the 14 T cell receptor beta chains below, sequenced in a study of T cells in Graves' hyperthyroidism and ophthalmopathy (dated by TCRdb to the late 2010s). Library prep was done by multiplex PCR. Instrument on record: Illumina HiSeq 2000. The TCR beta CDR3 regions were amplified from RNA transcripts. For the first round of RT-PCR on the TCR CDR3, the HTBI primer set was used together with the Qiagen OneStep RT-PCR kit. The raw public data were reprocessed by TCRdb itself: fastp quality trimming at Q25, MiXCR clonotype calling, in-frame beta chains only. For every CDR3 protein sequence, its rows merge into one entry that carries the most common genes and DNA. For this sample there are hundreds of thousands of distinct CDR3 sequences; 20% to 25% appear just once. The ten most abundant clones make up over 30% of the sample. Input material: blood. All receptors come from a man younger than 45 with Graves' ophthalmopathy.

This clonotype was counted at least ten times. The genes are TRBV2 and TRBJ2-2; the D gene could be TRBD1 or TRBD2 (6 bases each). The CDR3 is 15 amino acids. Germline V gives CDR1 SNHLY, CDR2 FYNNEI. Trimming took 6 bases from V and 0 from J, leaving 11 bases between them. CDR3 region: CASSRGTTNTGELFF. In DNA form, the CDR3 reads TGTGCCAGCAGCCGCGGGACAACGAACACCGGGGAGCTGTTTTTT.

In its sample, this clonotype was seen many times. This CDR3 is CASSFDRGPSGAPYEQYF. The CDR3 DNA sequence: TGTGCCAGCAGTTTCGACAGGGGGCCAAGCGGGGCACCCTACGAGCAGTACTTC. V usage is TRBV6-1 and J usage is TRBJ2-7; 10 bases line up with TRBD1. The CDR3 loop spans 18 amino acids. Germline lookup yields CDR1 MNHNS and CDR2 SASEGT. After removal of 5 bases from V and 2 bases from J, the junction contained 15 bases not matched to a gene.

This clonotype was counted many times. The CDR3 here is CSAPRQGNTEAFF. The DNA for the CDR3 is TGCAGTGCCCCAAGACAGGGTAACACTGAAGCTTTCTTT. The chain uses TRBV20-1 and TRBJ1-1, with 7 positions matching TRBD1. The V segment lost 6 bases and the J segment 2 bases; nucleotides outside the gene matches: 6. CDR1 is DFQATT and CDR2 is SNEGSKA in the germline V gene (reference sequence). The CDR3 extends over 13 amino acids.

The table lists this clonotype with a few counts. The chain uses TRBV20-1 and TRBJ1-2; D uncertain. Germline V gene data show CDR1 as DFQATT and CDR2 as SNEGSKA (reference sequence). The CDR3 covers 14 residues. As DNA, the CDR3 is TGCAGCACCCCCCCCGAGGGTGACAACTATGGCTACACCTTC. Amino acids: CSTPPEGDNYGYTF.

V usage is TRBV19 and J usage is TRBJ1-5; TRBD1 might be the D (5 bases). Germline-derived CDR1 and CDR2 are LNHDA and SQIVND (reference sequence). The CDR3 runs 15 residues. V was trimmed by 2 bases and J by 6 bases, leaving 14 bases between them. CDR3 sequence (DNA): TGTGCCAGTAGTATATCAGGGACGGCTAGTCAGCCCCAGCATTTT. Translating gives CASSISGTASQPQHF.

The rearrangement uses TRBV7-9 and TRBJ2-3; 12 bases match TRBD2. The CDR3 has 17 amino acids. With 5 bases clipped from V and 2 bases from J, the junction kept 8 bases outside the gene matches. The V gene's germline CDR1 is SEHNR and CDR2 FQNEAQ (reference sequence). Here the CDR3 reads CASSPRRTSGNTDTQYF. As DNA, the CDR3 is TGTGCCAGCAGCCCCCGCAGGACTAGCGGGAACACAGATACGCAGTATTTT. Looking up the rest from reference TRBV7-9 and TRBJ2-3 gives the full variable domain: DTGVSQNPRHKITKRGQNVTFRCDPISEHNRLYWYRQTLGQGPEFLTYFQNEAQLEKSRLLSDRFSAERPKGSFSTLEIQRTEQGDSAMYLCASSPRRTSGNTDTQYFGPGTRLTVL.

This clonotype showed up just a few times. The chain employs TRBV30 and TRBJ2-5; TRBD2 matches 7 bases. The CDR3 spans 15 residues. Germline CDR1 GTSNPN, CDR2 SVGIG (reference sequence). V lost 0 bases to trimming and J lost 3 bases; unmatched junction nucleotides: 7. CDR3 loop: CAWSVPGLLEETQYF. The DNA of the CDR3 is TGTGCCTGGAGTGTCCCGGGACTATTGGAAGAGACCCAGTACTTC.

This chain links TRBV6-1 with TRBJ2-1; 10 bases match TRBD2. From germline, CDR1 is MNHNS and CDR2 SASEGT. V lost 6 bases and J lost 0; bases outside the gene matches: 5. This CDR3 spans 16 amino acids. CDR3 loop: CASRKTSGHSYNEQFF. The CDR3 DNA reads TGTGCCAGCAGGAAGACTAGCGGGCACTCCTACAATGAGCAGTTCTTC.

This clonotype was seen more than once but under ten times. The genes are TRBV28 and TRBJ2-7, with a tentative D call TRBD2 (6 bases). The germline V gene has CDR1 MDHEN and CDR2 SYDVKM. The CDR3 covers 13 residues. Trimming removed 10 bases from V and 1 base from J, with 14 bases in between. The CDR3 region is CATKAGASYEQYF. CDR3 DNA: TGTGCCACTAAAGCGGGCGCTTCCTACGAGCAGTACTTC.

This clonotype came up many times. This chain joins TRBV7-9 and TRBJ1-1, with D perhaps matching TRBD1 (6 bases). In germline, CDR1 is SEHNR, CDR2 FQNEAQ (reference sequence). CDR3 size: 14 residues. The ends were cut back, 2 bases at V and 4 bases at J, with 11 bases in the middle. CDR3 nucleotides: TGTGCCAGCAGCTTACCAGGGGAAACCACTGAAGCTTTCTTT. This translates into CASSLPGETTEAFF. Using reference TRBV7-9 and TRBJ1-1 for the parts outside the CDR3, the full variable domain is DTGVSQNPRHKITKRGQNVTFRCDPISEHNRLYWYRQTLGQGPEFLTYFQNEAQLEKSRLLSDRFSAERPKGSFSTLEIQRTEQGDSAMYLCASSLPGETTEAFFGQGTRLTVV.

The V and J genes are TRBV11-2 and TRBJ2-3; 7 bases match TRBD2. Unmatched junction bases numbered 8, after V lost 1 base and J lost 1 base. The CDR3 contains 17 residues. Germline assignment: CDR1 SGHAT and CDR2 FQNNGV. The CDR3 here is CASSLVASGTCTDTQYF. The CDR3 DNA follows: TGTGCCAGCAGCTTAGTGGCTAGCGGAACTTGCACAGATACGCAGTATTTT.

This clonotype was counted at least ten times. This chain links TRBV7-9 with TRBJ2-7; 14 bases fit TRBD2. The CDR3 is 15 residues long. Losses at the gene ends were 5 bases for V and 5 bases for J; bases not matched to a gene: 5. In germline, CDR1 is SEHNR, CDR2 FQNEAQ (reference sequence). The DNA of the CDR3 is TGTGCCAGCAGCATGGGACTAGCGGGGGCGAACGAGCAGTACTTC. The encoded protein is CASSMGLAGANEQYF.

This clonotype was seen at least ten times. This rearrangement joins TRBV28 to TRBJ1-5; tentatively, D is TRBD1 (5 bases). The CDR3 has 18 amino acids. V was clipped by 7 bases and J by 0 bases, with 22 bases between them. Germline assignment: CDR1 MDHEN and CDR2 SYDVKM. The CDR3 nucleotides read TGTGCCAGCATTAGCGCCATTTTCCCCGACAGTAGCAATCAGCCCCAGCATTTT. Its translation is CASISAIFPDSSNQPQHF.

This clonotype was detected many times. The chain employs TRBV20-1 and TRBJ2-7; TRBD2 might be the D (6 bases). Trimming cost V 5 bases and J 8 bases, with 13 bases left between them. Germline V gene lookup returns CDR1 DFQATT and CDR2 SNEGSKA (reference sequence). This CDR3 is 11 amino acids long. The CDR3: CSAGGGGKQYF. CDR3 nucleotide sequence: TGCAGTGCTGGGGGAGGCGGCAAGCAGTACTTC.